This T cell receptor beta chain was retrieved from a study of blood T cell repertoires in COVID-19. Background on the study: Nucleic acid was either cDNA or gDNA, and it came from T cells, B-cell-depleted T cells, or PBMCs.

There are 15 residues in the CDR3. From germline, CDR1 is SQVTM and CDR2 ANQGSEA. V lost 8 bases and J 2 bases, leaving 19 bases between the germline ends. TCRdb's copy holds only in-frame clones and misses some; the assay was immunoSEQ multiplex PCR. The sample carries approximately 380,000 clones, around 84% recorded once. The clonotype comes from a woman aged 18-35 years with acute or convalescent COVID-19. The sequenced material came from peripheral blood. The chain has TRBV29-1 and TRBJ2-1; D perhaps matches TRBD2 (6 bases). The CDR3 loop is CSPRDSQPPYNEQFF. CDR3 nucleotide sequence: TGCAGCCCCAGGGACTCGCAACCTCCCTACAATGAGCAGTTCTTC.